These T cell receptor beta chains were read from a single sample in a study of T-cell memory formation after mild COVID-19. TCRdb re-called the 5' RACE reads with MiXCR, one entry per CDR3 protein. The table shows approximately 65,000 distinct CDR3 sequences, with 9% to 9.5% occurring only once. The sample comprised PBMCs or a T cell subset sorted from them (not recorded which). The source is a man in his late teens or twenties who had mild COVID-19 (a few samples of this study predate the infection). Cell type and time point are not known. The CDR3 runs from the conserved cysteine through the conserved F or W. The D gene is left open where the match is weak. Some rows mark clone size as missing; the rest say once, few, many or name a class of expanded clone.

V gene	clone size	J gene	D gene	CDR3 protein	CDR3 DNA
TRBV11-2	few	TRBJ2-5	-	CASSLRALGQSETQYF	TGTGCCAGCAGCTTAAGAGCCCTCGGACAATCGGAGACCCAGTACTTC
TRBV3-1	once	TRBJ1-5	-	CASSRLFHQPQHF	TGTGCCAGCAGCCGGCTTTTCCATCAGCCCCAGCATTTT
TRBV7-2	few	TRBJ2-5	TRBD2	CASSSVAGNNGETQYF	TGTGCCAGCAGTTCCGTAGCGGGGAATAACGGAGAGACCCAGTACTTC
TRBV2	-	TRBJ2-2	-	CASSVQGTNTGELFF	TGTGCCAGCAGTGTTCAGGGGACGAACACCGGGGAGCTGTTTTTT
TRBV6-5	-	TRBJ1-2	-	CASSHQPGRGNYGYTF	TGTGCCAGCAGTCACCAACCGGGACGGGGTAACTATGGCTACACCTTC
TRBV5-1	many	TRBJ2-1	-	CASSLLSDASNEQFF	TGCGCCAGCAGCTTGTTATCAGACGCCTCCAATGAGCAGTTCTTC
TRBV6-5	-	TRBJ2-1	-	CATESRYEQFF	TGTGCCACCGAGAGCCGCTATGAGCAGTTCTTC
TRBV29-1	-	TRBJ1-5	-	CSVLVGNQPQHF	TGCAGCGTTTTAGTAGGCAATCAGCCCCAGCATTTT
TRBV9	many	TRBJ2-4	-	CASSVAASVNIQYF	TGTGCCAGCAGCGTAGCTGCCAGCGTAAACATTCAGTACTTC
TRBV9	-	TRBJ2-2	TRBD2	CASSATSGGAGELFF	TGTGCCAGCAGCGCTACTAGCGGGGGGGCCGGGGAGCTGTTTTTT
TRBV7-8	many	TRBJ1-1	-	CASSLGTGLGTEAFF	TGTGCCAGCAGCTTGGGGACGGGGCTGGGCACTGAAGCTTTCTTT
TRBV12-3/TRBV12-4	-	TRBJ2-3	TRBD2	CASSLATAGGGTDTQYF	TGTGCCAGCAGTTTGGCCACCGCGGGGGGGGGCACAGATACGCAGTATTTT
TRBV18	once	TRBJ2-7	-	CASSPPQGWRVQYF	TGTGCCAGCTCACCACCGCAGGGTTGGCGGGTGCAGTACTTC
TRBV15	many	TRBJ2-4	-	CATSRGEEPKNIQYF	TGTGCCACCAGCAGGGGAGAGGAGCCCAAAAACATTCAGTACTTC
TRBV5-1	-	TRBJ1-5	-	CASSFSGQGQPQHF	TGCGCCAGCAGCTTCTCGGGGCAGGGTCAGCCCCAGCATTTT
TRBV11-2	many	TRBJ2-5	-	CASSLDNRAREETQYF	TGTGCCAGCAGCTTAGATAATAGGGCCAGGGAAGAGACCCAGTACTTC
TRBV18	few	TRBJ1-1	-	CASSDGLMNTEAFF	TGTGCCAGCTCGGACGGACTCATGAACACTGAAGCTTTCTTT
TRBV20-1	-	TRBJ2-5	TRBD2	CSAPILPSGALQETQYF	TGCAGTGCTCCCATCTTGCCAAGCGGGGCGCTCCAAGAGACCCAGTACTTC
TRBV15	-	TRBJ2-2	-	CATSRSRTNTGELFF	TGTGCCACCAGCAGATCTAGGACTAACACCGGGGAGCTGTTTTTT
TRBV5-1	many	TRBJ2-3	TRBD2	CASSQLRAGGSDTQYF	TGCGCCAGCAGCCAGCTGCGGGCGGGGGGTTCAGATACGCAGTATTTT
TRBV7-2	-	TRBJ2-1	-	CASSLGWGRTYNEQFF	TGTGCCAGCAGCTTAGGGTGGGGGCGCACCTACAATGAGCAGTTCTTC
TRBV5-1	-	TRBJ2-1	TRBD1	CASGPSGGAYSEQFF	TGCGCCAGCGGGCCCTCAGGGGGAGCGTATAGTGAGCAGTTCTTC
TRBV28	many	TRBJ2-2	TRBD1	CAIHAGTGYTGELFF	TGTGCCATCCACGCCGGGACAGGATACACCGGGGAGCTGTTTTTT
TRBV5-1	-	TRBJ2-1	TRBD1	CASSRGQSSYNEQFF	TGCGCCAGCAGCCGGGGACAGAGCTCCTACAATGAGCAGTTCTTC
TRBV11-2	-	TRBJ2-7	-	CASSLGTGTYEQYF	TGTGCCAGCAGCTTAGGTACAGGGACCTACGAGCAGTACTTC
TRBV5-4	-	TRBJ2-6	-	CASSLVSSGANVLTF	TGTGCCAGCAGCTTGGTGAGCTCTGGGGCCAACGTCCTGACTTTC
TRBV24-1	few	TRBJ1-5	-	CATAGRSTDQPQHF	TGTGCCACCGCGGGCAGGAGCACGGATCAGCCCCAGCATTTT
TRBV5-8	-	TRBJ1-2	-	CASALAANYGYTF	TGTGCCAGCGCGCTTGCCGCGAACTATGGCTACACCTTC
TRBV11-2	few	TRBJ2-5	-	CASSLAEREETQYF	TGTGCCAGCAGCTTAGCCGAGCGGGAAGAGACCCAGTACTTC
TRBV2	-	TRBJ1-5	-	CASRPGGSNQPQHF	TGTGCCAGCAGGCCCGGAGGTAGCAATCAGCCCCAGCATTTT
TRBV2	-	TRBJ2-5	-	CASSGGETQYF	TGTGCCAGCAGTGGTGGAGAGACCCAGTACTTC
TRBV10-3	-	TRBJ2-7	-	CAIRGTRGNSYF	TGTGCCATCAGAGGTACGAGGGGGAATAGCTACTTC
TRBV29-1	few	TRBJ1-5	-	CSVGDSQPQHF	TGCAGCGTCGGTGACAGTCAGCCCCAGCATTTT
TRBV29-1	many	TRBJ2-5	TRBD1	CSVEGALGETQYF	TGCAGCGTCGAGGGGGCGTTGGGAGAGACCCAGTACTTC
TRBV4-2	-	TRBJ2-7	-	CASSQGPIISYEQYF	TGTGCCAGCAGCCAAGGACCTATTATCTCCTACGAGCAGTACTTC
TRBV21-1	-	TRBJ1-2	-	CASSKQGANYGYTF	TGTGCCAGCAGCAAACAGGGAGCTAACTATGGCTACACCTTC
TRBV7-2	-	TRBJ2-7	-	CASSLVGGLFDEQYF	TGTGCCAGCAGCTTAGTTGGGGGGCTATTCGACGAGCAGTACTTC
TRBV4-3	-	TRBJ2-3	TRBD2	CASSQSPAGGSYTDTQYF	TGCGCCAGCAGCCAAAGTCCAGCGGGGGGCTCCTACACAGATACGCAGTATTTT
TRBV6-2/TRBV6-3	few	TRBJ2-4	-	CASGKWGTEVF	TGTGCCAGCGGAAAATGGGGGACTGAAGTCTTC
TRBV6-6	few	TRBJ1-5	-	CASRRSGRYSNQPQHF	TGTGCCAGCAGACGTAGCGGACGGTATAGCAATCAGCCCCAGCATTTT
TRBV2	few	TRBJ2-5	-	CASIRGQETQYF	TGTGCCAGCATCAGGGGACAAGAGACCCAGTACTTC
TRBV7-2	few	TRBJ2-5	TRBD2	CASSLGRLAGDQETQYF	TGTGCCAGCAGCTTAGGGCGGCTAGCGGGGGACCAAGAGACCCAGTACTTC
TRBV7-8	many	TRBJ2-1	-	CASSFTTTGRIYNEQFF	TGTGCCAGCAGCTTCACTACGACAGGGAGGATCTACAATGAGCAGTTCTTC
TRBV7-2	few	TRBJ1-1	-	CASSTVGGNTEAFF	TGTGCCAGCAGCACCGTCGGGGGAAACACTGAAGCTTTCTTT
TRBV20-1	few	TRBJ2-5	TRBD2	CSAGPRTSGSYPQYF	TGCAGTGCTGGTCCCCGGACTAGCGGGTCCTACCCCCAGTACTTC
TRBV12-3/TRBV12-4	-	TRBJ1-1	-	CASRGGEGAEAFF	TGTGCCAGCCGGGGAGGTGAAGGTGCTGAAGCTTTCTTT
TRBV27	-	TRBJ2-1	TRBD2	CASSPRGASGAHEQFF	TGTGCCAGCAGTCCAAGAGGGGCTAGCGGGGCCCATGAGCAGTTCTTC
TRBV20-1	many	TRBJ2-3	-	CSARDGAGGTDTQYF	TGCAGTGCTAGAGATGGGGCAGGGGGCACAGATACGCAGTATTTT
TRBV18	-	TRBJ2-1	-	CASSPRDYNEQFF	TGTGCCAGCTCACCGAGGGACTACAATGAGCAGTTCTTC
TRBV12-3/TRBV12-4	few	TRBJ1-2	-	CATKSQQGFAGYTF	TGTGCCACCAAAAGTCAGCAGGGATTCGCTGGCTACACCTTC